The present T cell receptor (beta chain) was sequenced within a study of OX40 agonist ivuxolimab in advanced cancers. In terms of the full investigation: Ivuxolimab was a fully human IgG2 agonistic monoclonal antibody targeting the costimulatory receptor OX40 (CD134). Patients were allowed to have had prior anti-PD-1, anti-PD-L1 or anti-CTLA-4 therapy, and 30% to 40% of the dose-escalation patients had been treated with checkpoint inhibitors. Three dose-escalation patients achieved partial responses, one with hepatocellular carcinoma and two with cutaneous melanoma. Of the approximately 53 patients in dose escalation, 19 had hepatocellular carcinoma, about 15 had melanoma, 9 had renal cell carcinoma and 9 had head and neck cancer. Intravenous ivuxolimab was administered to patients every 2 weeks at six dose levels: 0.01, 0.1, 0.3, 1.5, 3 and 10 mg/kg. In the dose-escalation cohort, around four fifths of patients were male, and the mean age was roughly 56 years with a range of roughly 23 to 79. The point of sequencing TCRbeta in the periphery was to test whether ivuxolimab changed TCR sequence diversity and drove clonal T-cell expansion. The monotherapy dose-escalation portion (N of about 50 patients) of the phase I ivuxolimab trial is reported in the paper.

With respect to this clone: No antigen is known for it. Base qualities were left out, and no much larger clone turns up one base away.

Patients with autoimmune disease history or receiving systemic immunosuppression were excluded from the trial. Peripheral blood for TCR sequencing was drawn from every dose cohort at baseline, at cycle 4 day 1 and at cycle 7 day 1. Samples came from an open-label, multicenter, first-in-human phase I dose-escalation trial of ivuxolimab. The trial enrolled adults with locally advanced or metastatic head and neck squamous cell, hepatocellular, melanoma or renal cell carcinoma. Before TCR sequencing, CD4+ T cells and CD8+ T cells from peripheral blood were sorted into separate populations. Trimming removed 7 bases from V and 0 bases from J, leaving 7 bases between the germline ends. The CDR3 measures 13 amino acids from cysteine to phenylalanine. Of the read, only the CDR3 DNA is kept; its 39 bases are in frame from base 1. CDR1 and CDR2, looked up from the germline V gene (reference sequence), are SGHAT and FQDESV.

What the authors observed across the whole study: After ivuxolimab, CD8+ T cells had more expanded clones than CD4+ T cells on average. Which antigens the clonally expanded peripheral T cells were specific for was not determined. At doses of 0.1 to 3.0 mg/kg, clonal expansion of both CD4+ and CD8+ blood T cells was observed from baseline to week 6. Low levels of normalized T-cell clonal expansion were also seen in some patients who did not respond. Partial responders in the 0.1-3.0 mg/kg groups had among the lowest normalized peripheral clonal expansion, especially among CD8+ T cells.

To sequence the TCRbeta CDR3 region, genomic DNA was isolated from the sorted cells. The immunoSEQ Assay was used to sequence the TCRbeta CDR3 regions. Not all clones reach the TCRdb copy of this immuneACCESS table, which keeps in-frame sequences only. Checked studies attribute under half of the gap to unresolved V genes and leave the rest unexplained. This sample is represented by about 95,000 clones; roughly nine tenths of them were singletons. Around 2.7% of the sample is taken by the ten largest. The material was CD4+ or CD8+ T cells sorted from blood, obtained in a trial of the OX40 agonist ivuxolimab. The chain is made from TRBV11-1 and TRBJ2-1; the D gene is not confidently resolved. The clonotype originates from an adult with an advanced solid tumor such as melanoma, head and neck, liver or kidney cancer. This receptor carries the CDR3 CASTGPSYNEQFF. The DNA sequence follows: TGTGCCAGCACCGGGCCCTCCTACAATGAGCAGTTCTTC.